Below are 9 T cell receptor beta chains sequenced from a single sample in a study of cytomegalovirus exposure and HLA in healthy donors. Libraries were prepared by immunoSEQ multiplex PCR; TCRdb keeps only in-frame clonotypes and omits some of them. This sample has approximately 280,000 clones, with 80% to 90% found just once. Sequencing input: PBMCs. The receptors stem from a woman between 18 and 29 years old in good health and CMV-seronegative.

CDR3 protein: CASSGRLGMETQYF. CDR3 bases: TGCGCCAGCAGCGGACGACTAGGTATGGAGACCCAGTACTTC. The J gene is TRBJ2-5, the V gene TRBV5-1; D may be TRBD2 (6 bases). This CDR3 has 14 amino acids. In germline, CDR1 is SGHRS, CDR2 YFSETQ. V gave up 4 bases and J gave up 5 bases, with 15 bases separating them.

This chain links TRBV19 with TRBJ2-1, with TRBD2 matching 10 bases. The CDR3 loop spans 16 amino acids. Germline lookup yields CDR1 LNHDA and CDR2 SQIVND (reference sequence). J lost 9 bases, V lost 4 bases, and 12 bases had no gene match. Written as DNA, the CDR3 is TGTGCCAGTAGTACACTAGCGGGACAAACCGGTAGTGAGCAGTTCTTC. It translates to CASSTLAGQTGSEQFF. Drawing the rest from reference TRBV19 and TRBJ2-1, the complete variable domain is DGGITQSPKYLFRKEGQNVTLSCEQNLNHDAMYWYRQDPGQGLRLIYYSQIVNDFQKGDIAEGYSVSREKKESFPLTVTSAQKNPTAFYLCASSTLAGQTGSEQFFGPGTRLTVL.

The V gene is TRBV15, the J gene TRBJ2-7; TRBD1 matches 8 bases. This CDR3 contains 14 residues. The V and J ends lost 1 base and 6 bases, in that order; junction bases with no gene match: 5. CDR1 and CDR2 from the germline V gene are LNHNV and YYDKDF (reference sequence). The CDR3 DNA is TGTGCCACCAGCAGAGGGGACAGGAAGGGCGAGCAGTACTTC. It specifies CATSRGDRKGEQYF.

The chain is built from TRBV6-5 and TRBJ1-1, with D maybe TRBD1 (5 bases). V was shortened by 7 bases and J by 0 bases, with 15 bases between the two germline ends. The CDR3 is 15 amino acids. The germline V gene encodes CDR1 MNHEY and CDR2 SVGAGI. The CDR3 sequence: CASTLGGNMNTEAFF. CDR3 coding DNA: TGTGCCAGCACTCTGGGGGGAAACATGAACACTGAAGCTTTCTTT.

CDR3 DNA sequence: TGCGCCAGCAGCCCTGGGACAAGGGTAGGGGATACGCAGTATTTT. Amino acids: CASSPGTRVGDTQYF. V usage is TRBV5-1 and J usage is TRBJ2-3; TRBD1 is a possible D gene (6 bases). The V gene lost 4 bases and the J gene lost 6 bases, with 18 bases spanning the gap. This CDR3 region has 15 residues. Looked up from germline, CDR1 is SGHRS and CDR2 is YFSETQ.

In nucleotides, the CDR3 is TGTGCCAGCAGTTTATGGGGGGGGCCGGGTACGCAGTATTTT. Translation: CASSLWGGPGTQYF. The gene calls are TRBV27 and TRBJ2-3; weak D call: TRBD2 (7 bases). Germline CDR1 MNHEY, CDR2 SMNVEV (reference sequence). Trimming took 1 base from V and 8 from J, leaving 13 bases between them. This CDR3 spans 14 amino acids.

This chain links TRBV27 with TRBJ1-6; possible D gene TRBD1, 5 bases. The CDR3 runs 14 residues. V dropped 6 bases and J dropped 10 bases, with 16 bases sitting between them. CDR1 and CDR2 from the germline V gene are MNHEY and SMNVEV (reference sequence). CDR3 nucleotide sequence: TGTGCCAGCAGCCGGCGGGGGGACGCATCACCCCTCCACTTT. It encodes CASSRRGDASPLHF.

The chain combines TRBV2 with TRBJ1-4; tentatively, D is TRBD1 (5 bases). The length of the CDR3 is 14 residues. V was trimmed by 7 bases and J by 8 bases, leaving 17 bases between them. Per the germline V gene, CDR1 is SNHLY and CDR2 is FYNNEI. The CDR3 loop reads CASTSRGGFEKLFF. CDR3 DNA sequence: TGTGCCAGCACTTCTCGGGGGGGATTCGAAAAACTGTTTTTT.

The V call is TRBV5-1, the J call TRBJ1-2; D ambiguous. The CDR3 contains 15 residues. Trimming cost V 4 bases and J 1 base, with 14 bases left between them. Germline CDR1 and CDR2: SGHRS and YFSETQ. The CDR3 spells CASSPGGSINYGYTF. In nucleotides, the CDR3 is TGCGCCAGCAGCCCCGGCGGTAGTATTAACTATGGCTACACCTTC.